This T cell receptor (beta chain) was sequenced for a study of blood T cell repertoires in COVID-19. Study-wide background: The cDNA or gDNA used as material had been derived from T cells, B-cell-depleted T cells, or PBMCs.

Sequenced by immunoSEQ multiplex PCR; TCRdb stores in-frame clones only, minus some. The sample has about 300,000 clones; under 90% are singletons. Membership in each cohort depended on participant-reported clinical history. This clone was detected many times. Germline V CDR1 and CDR2: SGDLS, YYNGEE. V was cut by 7 bases and J by 1 base, with 7 bases left in between. The CDR3 contains 12 residues. The sample comprised PBMCs or T cells enriched from blood (not recorded which). The clonotype was recovered from a woman aged 45-65 years who had been exposed to COVID-19. The chain carries TRBV9 and TRBJ2-3, with D possibly being TRBD2 (6 bases). The CDR3 region is CASGGGTDTQYF. CDR3 bases: TGTGCCAGCGGAGGGGGCACAGATACGCAGTATTTT. Filled out from reference TRBV9 and TRBJ2-3, the complete variable domain reads DSGVTQTPKHLITATGQRVTLRCSPRSGDLSVYWYQQSLDQGLQFLIQYYNGEERAKGNILERFSAQQFPDLHSELNLSSLELGDSALYFCASGGGTDTQYFGPGTRLTVL.